These T cell receptor beta chains were read from a single sample in a study of blood T cells in healthy people across ages. TCRdb re-derived calls from the 5' RACE reads in MiXCR, one entry per CDR3 protein. The sample holds roughly 1.7 million distinct CDR3 sequences, about 31% seen once. Sequencing was performed on blood. These receptors were obtained from a woman under 40 in good health. The CDR3 runs from the conserved cysteine through the conserved F or W. Each record gives: V gene, J gene, D gene, CDR3 length, clone size, CDR3 DNA, CDR3 protein. A D gene is named only where the DNA matches it firmly. Not all rows give a size; the values are once, few, many and, for expanded clones, a class.

TRBV28,TRBJ1-1,-,12,-,TGTGCCAGCAGTTCCGATCGTCCAGAAGCTTTCTTT,CASSSDRPEAFF
TRBV7-2,TRBJ1-1,-,15,few,TGTGCCAGCAGCTTAGCGCTTATGTTGCCCGTTGAAGTTTTCTTT,CASSLALMLPVEVFF
TRBV20-1,TRBJ2-1,-,11,few,TGCAGTGCTAGACATAACAATGAGCAGTTCTTC,CSARHNNEQFF
TRBV20-1,TRBJ2-7,TRBD2,13,-,TGCAGTGCCCAGACTAGCGATGGCTACGAGCAGTACTTC,CSAQTSDGYEQYF
TRBV29-1,TRBJ1-1,-,12,few,TGCAGCGTTGTTGACCTGAACACTGAAGCTTTCTTT,CSVVDLNTEAFF
TRBV10-2,TRBJ2-1,TRBD1,16,-,TGCGCCAGCAGTGAGTGGACAGGGGTCCACTACAATGAGCAGTTCTTC,CASSEWTGVHYNEQFF
TRBV6-6,TRBJ2-7,TRBD2,15,-,TGTGCCAGCAGGGGGACTAGCGCGACAGCCTACGAGCAGTACTTC,CASRGTSATAYEQYF
TRBV5-1,TRBJ2-4,TRBD2,16,-,TGCGCCAGCAGCCCTCGGACTAGCGGGGATGGAGACATTCAGTACTTC,CASSPRTSGDGDIQYF
TRBV5-1,TRBJ1-2,-,13,few,TGCGCCAGCAGCTTGGACCCCCCGGGGGGCTACACCTTC,CASSLDPPGGYTF
TRBV6-1,TRBJ1-2,-,13,many,TGCGCCAGCAGCCAAGGAGCTAACTATGGCTACACCTTC,CASSQGANYGYTF
TRBV3-1,TRBJ2-1,TRBD1,13,-,TGTGCCAGCAGCCAGGATGCCGGGACAGGGAAGTTCTTC,CASSQDAGTGKFF
TRBV9,TRBJ2-3,TRBD2,19,-,TGTGCCAGCAGCGGGGGACTAGCGTCCGTGAGGGGGCCGACAGATACGCAGTATTTT,CASSGGLASVRGPTDTQYF
TRBV7-2,TRBJ1-2,TRBD1,16,few,TGTGCCAGCAGCTCAGACTTTGGGACAGGGGGACATGGCTACACCTTC,CASSSDFGTGGHGYTF
TRBV4-1,TRBJ2-7,TRBD2,16,many,TGCGCCAGCAGCCAAGGAGGCAGCGGGGTGGGCTACGAGCAGTACTTC,CASSQGGSGVGYEQYF
TRBV5-1,TRBJ2-7,-,15,-,TGCGCCAGCAGCACGGAACCGGACGCTTACGTCGAGCAGTACTTC,CASSTEPDAYVEQYF
TRBV7-2,TRBJ2-1,TRBD2,16,-,TGTGCCAACAGCTTAGGGGCTAGCGGGGTCTACAATGAGCAGTTCTTC,CANSLGASGVYNEQFF
TRBV10-3,TRBJ2-6,-,18,-,TGTGCCATCAGTGAGTCGACGGGAGATGCCGTAGGGGCCAACGTCCTGACTTTC,CAISESTGDAVGANVLTF
TRBV9,TRBJ2-3,TRBD1,14,-,TGTGCCAGCAGCGTGGCCTACAGGGGTGATACGCAGTATTTT,CASSVAYRGDTQYF